This T cell receptor (beta chain) was profiled in a study of cytomegalovirus exposure and HLA in healthy donors. Study-wide context: Unique TCRs from HLA-typed donors, 75 million to 100 million of them, were held in an early data release. General study points: It was reported that the classifier diagnosed cytomegalovirus status with high specificity and sensitivity in both the original and validation cohorts.

PCR involved 60 Vbeta and 13 Jbeta primers. The repertoire was sequenced with immunoSEQ multiplex PCR; TCRdb's copy has only in-frame clones and lacks some. The repertoire holds around 130,000 clones, 75% seen once, with under 3% in the top ten. A remark on this clone: Its target is not known.

The CDR3 is 16 amino acids. Germline V gene lookup returns CDR1 MDHEN and CDR2 SYDVKM. V lost 3 bases, J lost 7 bases, and 21 bases lay in between. The TCR comes from a woman in her thirties or forties in good health and CMV-seropositive. The sample consisted of PBMCs. The chain has TRBV28 and TRBJ1-2; D possibly corresponds to TRBD1 (5 bases). The CDR3 DNA follows: TGTGCCAGCAGTTTTGAAGTGAATGGGGGGGGTGCTGGCTACACCTTC. Amino acid sequence: CASSFEVNGGGAGYTF.